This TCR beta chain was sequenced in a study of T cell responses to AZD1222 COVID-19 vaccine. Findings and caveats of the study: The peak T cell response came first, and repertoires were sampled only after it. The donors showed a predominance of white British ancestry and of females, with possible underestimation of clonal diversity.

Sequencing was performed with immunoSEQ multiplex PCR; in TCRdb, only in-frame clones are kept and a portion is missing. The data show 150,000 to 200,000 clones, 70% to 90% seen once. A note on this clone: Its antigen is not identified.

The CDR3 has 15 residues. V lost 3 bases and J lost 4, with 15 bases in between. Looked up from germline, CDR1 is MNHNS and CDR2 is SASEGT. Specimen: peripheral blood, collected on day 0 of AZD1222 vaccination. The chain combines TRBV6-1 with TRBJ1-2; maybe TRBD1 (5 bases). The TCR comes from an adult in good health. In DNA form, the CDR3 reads TGTGCCAGCAGTGAGCCGGCGGGGGTCACCTATGGCTACACCTTC. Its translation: CASSEPAGVTYGYTF.